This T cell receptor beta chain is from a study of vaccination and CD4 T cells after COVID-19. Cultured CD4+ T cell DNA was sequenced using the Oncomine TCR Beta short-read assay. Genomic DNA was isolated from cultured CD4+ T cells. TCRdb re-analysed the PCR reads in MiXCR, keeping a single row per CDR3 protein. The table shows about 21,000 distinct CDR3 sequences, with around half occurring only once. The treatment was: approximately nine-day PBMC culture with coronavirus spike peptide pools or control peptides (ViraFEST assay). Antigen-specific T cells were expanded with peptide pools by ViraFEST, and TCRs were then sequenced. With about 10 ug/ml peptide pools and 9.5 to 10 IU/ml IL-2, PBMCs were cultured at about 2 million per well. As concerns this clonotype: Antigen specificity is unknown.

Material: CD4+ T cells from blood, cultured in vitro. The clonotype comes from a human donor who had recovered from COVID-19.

CDR3 bases: TGTGCCACCAGGGGCCCAGCGAACACCGGGGAGCTGTTTTTT. Protein: CATRGPANTGELFF. The genes are TRBV24-1 and TRBJ2-2; no clear D gene. CDR3 length: 14 amino acids. With 7 bases removed from V and 0 bases from J, the gap between germline ends came to 8 bases. Germline V CDR1 and CDR2: KGHDR, SFDVKD.